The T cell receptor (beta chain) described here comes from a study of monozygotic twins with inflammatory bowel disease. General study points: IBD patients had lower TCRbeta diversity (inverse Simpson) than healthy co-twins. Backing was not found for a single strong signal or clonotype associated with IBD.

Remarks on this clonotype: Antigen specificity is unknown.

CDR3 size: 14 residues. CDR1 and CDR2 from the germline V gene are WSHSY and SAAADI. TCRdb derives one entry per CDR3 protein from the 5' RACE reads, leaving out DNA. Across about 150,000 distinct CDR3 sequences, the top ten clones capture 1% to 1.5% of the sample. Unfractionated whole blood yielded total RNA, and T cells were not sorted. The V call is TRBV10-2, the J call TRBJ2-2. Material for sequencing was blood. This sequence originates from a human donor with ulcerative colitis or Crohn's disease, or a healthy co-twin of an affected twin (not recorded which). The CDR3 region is CASKIGRDTGELFF.